A selection of T cell receptor beta chains follows, all from one sample in a study of blood T cell repertoires in COVID-19. Measured with immunoSEQ multiplex PCR; TCRdb has only the in-frame clones, and not every one. The data show 90,000 or so clones, with 75% to 90% seen just once and roughly 5.4% held by the top ten. The sample consisted of peripheral blood. These receptors all come from a woman older than 75 with active COVID-19. The CDR3 runs from the conserved cysteine through the conserved F or W. The D gene is left open where the match is weak. Clone size is not always given. Where it is, it says once, few, many or a class for expanded clones.

CASSLITGHTEAFF TGTGCCAGCAGCCTCATCACAGGGCACACTGAAGCTTTCTTT TRBV9 NA NA TRBJ1-1
CASRPASGSETQYF TGTGCCAGCAGACCAGCTAGCGGGAGTGAGACCCAGTACTTC TRBV3-1/TRBV3-2 TRBD2 once TRBJ2-5
CASSLGGLGSSHNEQFF TGTGCCAGCAGCTTAGGGGGACTAGGATCCTCTCACAATGAGCAGTTCTTC TRBV7-6 TRBD2 NA TRBJ2-1
CASSPDRNPWEQYF TGTGCCAGCAGCCCTGACAGGAACCCTTGGGAGCAGTACTTC TRBV7-2 NA NA TRBJ2-7
CSVAEGADFYEQYF TGCAGCGTCGCTGAGGGGGCGGACTTTTACGAGCAGTACTTC TRBV29-1 TRBD1 NA TRBJ2-7
CASSVVSGSHNEQFF TGTGCCAGCAGCGTAGTTAGCGGGAGCCACAATGAGCAGTTCTTC TRBV9 TRBD2 NA TRBJ2-1
CASSLMGQGSGNTIYF TGTGCCAGCAGTTTGATGGGACAGGGCTCTGGAAACACCATATATTTT TRBV28 TRBD1 NA TRBJ1-3
CSARGVDTQYF TGCAGTGCTAGGGGCGTGGATACGCAGTATTTT TRBV20-1 NA NA TRBJ2-3
CATRDPGQGFLAPGNTIYF TGTGCCACGCGCGACCCGGGACAGGGGTTTTTAGCGCCTGGAAACACCATATATTTT TRBV10-3 TRBD1 NA TRBJ1-3
CASSFQNTEAFF TGTGCCAGCAGCTTCCAAAACACTGAAGCTTTCTTT TRBV11-2 NA NA TRBJ1-1
CASSRDRRNQPQHF TGTGCCAGCAGCCGGGACAGGCGGAATCAGCCCCAGCATTTT TRBV6-5 TRBD1 NA TRBJ1-5
CASSLGGGGEQYF TGTGCCAGCAGTTTAGGGGGGGGCGGCGAGCAGTACTTC TRBV12-3/TRBV12-4 NA NA TRBJ2-7
CASSPSNEKLFF TGTGCCAGTAGTCCCTCGAATGAAAAACTGTTTTTT TRBV19 NA NA TRBJ1-4
CASSPSVWQGDGYTF TGTGCCAGCTCACCATCTGTATGGCAGGGCGATGGCTACACCTTC TRBV18 NA NA TRBJ1-2
CASSLTSGRAVEQFF TGTGCCAGCAGCTTGACTAGCGGGAGGGCCGTTGAGCAGTTCTTC TRBV5-4 TRBD2 NA TRBJ2-1
CASSGSGLAGSTGELFF TGTGCCAGCAGCGGTTCTGGACTAGCGGGATCCACCGGGGAGCTGTTTTTT TRBV7-3 TRBD2 NA TRBJ2-2
CASSLGGSGYTGELFF TGCGCCAGCAGTCTGGGTGGTAGCGGTTACACCGGGGAGCTGTTTTTT TRBV5-1 NA few TRBJ2-2
CARSLDSPDQETQYF TGTGCCAGAAGTCTTGACTCTCCCGACCAAGAGACCCAGTACTTC TRBV5-3 NA NA TRBJ2-5
CASSRDRGLAGELFF TGTGCCAGCAGTCGGGACAGGGGGCTAGCCGGGGAGCTGTTTTTT TRBV25-1 TRBD1 NA TRBJ2-2
CASSLRTGTSGNNEQFF TGCGCCAGCAGCTTAAGGACTGGGACTAGCGGAAACAATGAGCAGTTCTTC TRBV5-1 TRBD2 NA TRBJ2-1
CASSYHRDRGYNEQFF TGTGCCAGCAGTTACCACCGGGACAGGGGGTACAATGAGCAGTTCTTC TRBV6-2/TRBV6-3 TRBD1 NA TRBJ2-1
CASSHTATDYLHLGRNEQFF TGTGCCAGTAGTCACACGGCAACGGACTACCTACATCTAGGGCGAAATGAGCAGTTCTTC TRBV19 NA NA TRBJ2-1
CASSLVRYGADTQYF TGCGCCAGCAGCTTGGTTAGATACGGGGCAGATACGCAGTATTTT TRBV5-1 NA NA TRBJ2-3
CASKRGHRDNTEAFF TGTGCCAGCAAAAGGGGACATCGTGACAACACTGAAGCTTTCTTT TRBV3-1/TRBV3-2 NA NA TRBJ1-1
CASSRTSGRGNEQFF TGTGCCAGCAGCCGGACTAGCGGACGGGGCAATGAGCAGTTCTTC TRBV7-3 TRBD2 once TRBJ2-1
CSDVDWEDGYTF TGCAGCGACGTTGATTGGGAGGATGGCTACACCTTC TRBV29-1 NA NA TRBJ1-2
CSVEQGNGKLFF TGCAGCGTTGAACAGGGGAACGGAAAACTGTTTTTT TRBV29-1 NA NA TRBJ1-4
CASARELSYNEQFF TGTGCCAGTGCGCGGGAGTTGAGTTACAATGAGCAGTTCTTC TRBV9 TRBD2 few TRBJ2-1
CASSGSSGVNQPQHF TGTGCCAGCAGCGGGAGCTCGGGTGTCAATCAGCCCCAGCATTTT TRBV9 NA NA TRBJ1-5
CASSIRESSYNEQFF TGTGCCAGTAGTATTAGAGAGAGCTCCTACAATGAGCAGTTCTTC TRBV19 NA NA TRBJ2-1
CASSSRAVGQGASGANVLTF TGTGCCAGCAGTTCCCGGGCCGTGGGACAGGGGGCGTCTGGGGCCAACGTCCTGACTTTC TRBV27 TRBD1 NA TRBJ2-6
CASSSLAGTSVYEQYF TGTGCCAGCAGTTCCTTAGCCGGGACTAGCGTCTACGAGCAGTACTTC TRBV27 TRBD2 NA TRBJ2-7
CASSRQGDSYNEQFF TGTGCCAGCAGCCGCCAGGGGGATTCCTACAATGAGCAGTTCTTC TRBV3-1/TRBV3-2 TRBD1 NA TRBJ2-1
CASSLGRERGYTF TGTGCCAGCAGCTTGGGGAGGGAGCGTGGCTACACCTTC TRBV5-6 NA once TRBJ1-2
CASSSAVLDTQYF TGTGCCAGCAGCTCGGCGGTTCTTGATACGCAGTATTTT TRBV5-4 NA NA TRBJ2-3